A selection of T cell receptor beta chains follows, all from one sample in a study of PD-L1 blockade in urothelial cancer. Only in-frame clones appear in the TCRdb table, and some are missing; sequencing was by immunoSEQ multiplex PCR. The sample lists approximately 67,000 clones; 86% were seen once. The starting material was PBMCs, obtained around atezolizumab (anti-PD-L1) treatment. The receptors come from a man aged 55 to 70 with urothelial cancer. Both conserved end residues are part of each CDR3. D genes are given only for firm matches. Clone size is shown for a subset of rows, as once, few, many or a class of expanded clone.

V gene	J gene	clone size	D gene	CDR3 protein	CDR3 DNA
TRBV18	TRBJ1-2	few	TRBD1	CASSPRTGINYGYTF	TGTGCCAGCTCACCGAGGACAGGGATTAACTATGGCTACACCTTC
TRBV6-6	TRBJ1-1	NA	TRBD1	CASRRTGGGITEAFF	TGTGCCAGCAGACGGACAGGGGGTGGGATAACTGAAGCTTTCTTT
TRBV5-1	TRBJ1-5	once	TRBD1	CASSRGQGAGQPQHF	TGCGCCAGCAGCAGAGGACAGGGGGCTGGGCAGCCCCAGCATTTT
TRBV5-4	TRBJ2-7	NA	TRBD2	CASSQPGLAGGNYEQYF	TGTGCCAGCAGCCAACCGGGACTAGCGGGGGGGAACTACGAGCAGTACTTC
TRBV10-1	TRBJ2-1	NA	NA	CASSDSAGAGYGIEQFF	TGCGCCAGCAGTGACAGTGCGGGGGCGGGGTACGGGATTGAGCAGTTCTTC
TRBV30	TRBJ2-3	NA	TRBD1	CAGTSGTATLSTDTQYF	TGTGCCGGGACGTCCGGGACAGCCACTTTAAGCACAGATACGCAGTATTTT
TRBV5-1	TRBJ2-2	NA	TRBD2	CASSSGGVDTGELFF	TGCGCCAGCAGCAGCGGGGGGGTGGACACCGGGGAGCTGTTTTTT
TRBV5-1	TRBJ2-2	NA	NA	CASSLEFRVGSGELFF	TGCGCCAGCAGCTTGGAGTTTCGTGTCGGGTCCGGGGAGCTGTTTTTT
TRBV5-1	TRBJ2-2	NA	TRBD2	CASSLGGGNTGELFF	TGCGCCAGCAGCTTGGGCGGGGGGAACACCGGGGAGCTGTTTTTT
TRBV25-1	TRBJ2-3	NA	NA	CASSEFEERATDTQYF	TGTGCCAGCAGTGAATTTGAGGAGCGGGCCACAGATACGCAGTATTTT
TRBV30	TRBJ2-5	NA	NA	CAWSALGGKETQYF	TGTGCCTGGAGTGCTCTGGGGGGAAAAGAGACCCAGTACTTC
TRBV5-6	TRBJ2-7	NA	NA	CASSLGPSEQYF	TGTGCCAGCAGCTTGGGCCCCAGCGAGCAGTACTTC
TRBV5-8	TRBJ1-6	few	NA	CASSSFYSSPLHF	TGTGCCAGCAGCTCCTTTTACAGTTCACCCCTCCACTTT
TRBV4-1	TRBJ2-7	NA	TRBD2	CASRRAGGPYEQYF	TGCGCCAGCCGGCGGGCGGGGGGGCCCTACGAGCAGTACTTC
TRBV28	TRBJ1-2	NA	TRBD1	CASSITGALNYGYTF	TGTGCCAGCAGTATCACAGGGGCTCTTAACTATGGCTACACCTTC
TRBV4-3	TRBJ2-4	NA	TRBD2	CASSQVASGGAGSKNIQYF	TGCGCCAGCAGCCAAGTTGCTAGCGGGGGGGCCGGATCCAAAAACATTCAGTACTTC
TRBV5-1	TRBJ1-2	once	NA	CASSQTATDYGYTF	TGCGCCAGCAGCCAGACAGCGACGGACTATGGCTACACCTTC
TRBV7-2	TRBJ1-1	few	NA	CASSLALANTEAFF	TGTGCCAGCAGCTTAGCGTTGGCGAACACTGAAGCTTTCTTT
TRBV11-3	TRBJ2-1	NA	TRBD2	CASSPPGTSMNEQFF	TGTGCCAGCAGTCCCCCAGGGACTAGCATGAATGAGCAGTTCTTC
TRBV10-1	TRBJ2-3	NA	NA	CASSESASGGGTRFSTDTQYF	TGCGCCAGCAGTGAGTCAGCGTCCGGAGGGGGCACCCGATTTAGCACAGATACGCAGTATTTT
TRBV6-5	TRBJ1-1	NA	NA	CASSYELNTEAFF	TGTGCCAGCAGTTACGAGCTGAACACTGAAGCTTTCTTT
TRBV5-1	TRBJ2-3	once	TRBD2	CASSFSTSSGGEDTQYF	TGCGCCAGCAGCTTTAGTACAAGTAGCGGGGGGGAAGATACGCAGTATTTT
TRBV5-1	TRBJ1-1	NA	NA	CASSLSPEAEAFF	TGCGCCAGCAGCTTGTCCCCTGAGGCTGAAGCTTTCTTT
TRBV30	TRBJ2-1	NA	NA	CAWSPRADNEQFF	TGTGCCTGGAGTCCGCGGGCCGACAATGAGCAGTTCTTC
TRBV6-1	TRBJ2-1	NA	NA	CASSDGPYNEQFF	TGTGCCAGCAGTGATGGCCCGTACAATGAGCAGTTCTTC
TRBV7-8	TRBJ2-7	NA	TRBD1	CASSLTGVGAYEQYF	TGTGCCAGCAGCTTAACAGGGGTGGGGGCCTACGAGCAGTACTTC
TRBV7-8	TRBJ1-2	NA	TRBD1	CASSPTGRYGYTF	TGTGCCAGCAGCCCGACAGGGCGCTATGGCTACACCTTC
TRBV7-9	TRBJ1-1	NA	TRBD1	CASSFGDRAMNTEAFF	TGTGCCAGCAGCTTCGGTGACAGGGCTATGAACACTGAAGCTTTCTTT
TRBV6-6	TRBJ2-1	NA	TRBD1	CASSYNRQGGNNEQFF	TGTGCCAGCAGTTATAACCGACAGGGTGGCAACAATGAGCAGTTCTTC
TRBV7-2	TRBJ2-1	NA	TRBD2	CASSLVVGTGGYSYNEQFF	TGTGCCAGCAGCTTAGTAGTAGGGACGGGGGGATACTCCTACAATGAGCAGTTCTTC
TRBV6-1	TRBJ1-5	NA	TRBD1	CASEAGGSQPQHF	TGTGCCAGCGAGGCAGGGGGGAGTCAGCCCCAGCATTTT
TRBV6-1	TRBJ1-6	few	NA	CASSIHRWDNSPLHF	TGTGCCAGCAGCATTCACAGATGGGATAATTCACCCCTCCACTTT
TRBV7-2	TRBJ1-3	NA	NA	CASSLDRSGNTIYF	TGTGCCAGCAGCCTTGACAGGTCTGGAAACACCATATATTTT
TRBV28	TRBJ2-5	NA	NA	CASSSRFGTSPETQYF	TGTGCCAGCAGCTCCCGATTCGGGACTTCCCCAGAGACCCAGTACTTC
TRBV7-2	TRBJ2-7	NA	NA	CASSFGGVGEQYF	TGTGCCAGCAGCTTTGGCGGGGTGGGGGAGCAGTACTTC
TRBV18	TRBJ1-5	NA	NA	CASSLQRGAEQPQHF	TGTGCCAGCTCTCTACAACGGGGGGCAGAACAGCCCCAGCATTTT
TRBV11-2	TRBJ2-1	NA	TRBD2	CASSVELAGGKNEQFF	TGTGCCAGCAGCGTTGAGCTAGCGGGGGGTAAGAATGAGCAGTTCTTC
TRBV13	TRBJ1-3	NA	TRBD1	CASSSGPGQGVSGNTIYF	TGTGCCAGCAGCTCCGGTCCGGGACAGGGTGTATCTGGAAACACCATATATTTT
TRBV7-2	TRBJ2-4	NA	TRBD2	CASSLKIGRDIQYF	TGTGCCAGCAGCTTAAAGATAGGGAGGGACATTCAGTACTTC
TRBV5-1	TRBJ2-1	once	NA	CASSQDYNEQFF	TGCGCCAGCAGCCAGGACTATAATGAGCAGTTCTTC
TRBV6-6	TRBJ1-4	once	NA	CASIYGEGGEKLFF	TGTGCCAGCATTTATGGGGAAGGAGGTGAAAAACTGTTTTTT
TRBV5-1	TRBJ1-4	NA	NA	CASSLVGGTTNEKLFF	TGCGCCAGCAGCTTGGTAGGGGGTACGACTAATGAAAAACTGTTTTTT